Below are 6 T cell receptor beta chains sequenced from a single sample in a study of Ad26.COV2.S vaccination and SARS-CoV-2 variants. This sample's treatment: around 19 received Ad26.COV2.S at low or high dose, single or two shots; about 5 received placebo; per-sample allocation not given. Samples analyzed were those drawn on day 63 after the first vaccine or placebo injection. The protocol was immunoSEQ multiplex PCR, while the TCRdb copy is restricted to in-frame clones and leaves out a portion. The sample lists about 680,000 clones; more than 80% were seen once. The sample here was peripheral blood, taken in a trial of Ad26.COV2.S vaccine versus placebo. The receptors come from a person aged 18-60 years who received the Ad26.COV2.S COVID-19 vaccine or a placebo.

The rearrangement uses TRBV9 and TRBJ2-1; D perhaps matches TRBD2 (5 bases). Deletions cut 4 bases from V and 0 bases from J, with 11 bases between. Looked up from germline, CDR1 is SGDLS and CDR2 is YYNGEE. The CDR3 spans 15 residues. DNA for the CDR3: TGTGCCAGCAGCCCGGGGATGGGCTCCTACAATGAGCAGTTCTTC. This sequence encodes CASSPGMGSYNEQFF.

CDR3 sequence: CASSPSLNTEAFF. The DNA of the CDR3 is TGTGCCAGCAGCCCAAGCCTGAACACTGAAGCTTTCTTT. V usage is TRBV7-3 and J usage is TRBJ1-1; no reliable D call. Germline V lookup: CDR1 SGHTA, CDR2 FQGTGA. V was cut by 5 bases and J by 0 bases, with 7 bases left in between. The CDR3 totals 13 residues.

The chain carries TRBV25-1 and TRBJ2-7, with 10 bases that match TRBD2. J was trimmed by 4 bases and V by 1 base; bases with no gene match: 7. The V gene's germline CDR1 is MGHDK and CDR2 SYGVNS. This CDR3 comprises 16 residues. The CDR3 DNA reads TGTGCCAGCAGTGAATGGACACTAGCGGGACTTTACGAGCAGTACTTC. Translation gives CASSEWTLAGLYEQYF.

This sequence joins TRBV18 and TRBJ2-3, with 7 bases aligning to TRBD1. Germline lookup yields CDR1 KGHSH and CDR2 LQKENI. V lost 4 bases, J lost 0 bases, and 4 bases stayed unmatched. This CDR3 is built from 15 residues. CDR3 protein: CASSRPGQSTDTQYF. The CDR3 DNA reads TGTGCCAGCTCACGGCCGGGACAGAGCACAGATACGCAGTATTTT.

V usage is TRBV11-2 and J usage is TRBJ2-5; D tentatively fits TRBD1 or TRBD2 (5 bases each). The CDR3 sequence is 14 residues long. The V end was cut by 8 bases, the J end by 5 bases, with 18 bases between. Germline CDR1 reads SGHAT; CDR2 reads FQNNGV. The chain's CDR3 is CASSWDRHRETQYF. DNA for the CDR3: TGTGCCAGCTCCTGGGACCGCCATCGGGAGACCCAGTACTTC.

V and J are TRBV2 and TRBJ2-7; TRBD2 agrees at 7 bases. The V gene end was trimmed by 10 bases and the J gene end by 7 bases; junction bases not matched to a gene: 13. The CDR3 has 13 amino acids. Germline CDR1 is SNHLY and CDR2 is FYNNEI. CDR3 DNA: TGTGCCACTCGCTTGGGAGGGGACGGGGAGCAGTACTTC. Its protein is CATRLGGDGEQYF.